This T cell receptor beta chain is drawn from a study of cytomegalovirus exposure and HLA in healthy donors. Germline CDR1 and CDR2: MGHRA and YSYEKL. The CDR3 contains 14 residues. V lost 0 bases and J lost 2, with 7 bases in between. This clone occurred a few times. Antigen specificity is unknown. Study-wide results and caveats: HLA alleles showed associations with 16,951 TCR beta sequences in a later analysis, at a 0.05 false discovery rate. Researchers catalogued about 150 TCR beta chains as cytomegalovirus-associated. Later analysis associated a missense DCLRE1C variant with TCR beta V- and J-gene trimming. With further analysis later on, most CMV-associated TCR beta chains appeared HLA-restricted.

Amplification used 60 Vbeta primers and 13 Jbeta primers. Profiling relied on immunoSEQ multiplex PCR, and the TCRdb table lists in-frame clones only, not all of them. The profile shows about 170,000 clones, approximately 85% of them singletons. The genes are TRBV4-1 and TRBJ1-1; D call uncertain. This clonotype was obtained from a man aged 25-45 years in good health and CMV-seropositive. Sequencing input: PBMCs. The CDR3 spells CASSQEEGNTEAFF. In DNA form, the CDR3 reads TGCGCCAGCAGCCAAGAGGAGGGTAACACTGAAGCTTTCTTT.